This record concerns one TCR beta chain sequence. The antigen is not known. This sample is drawn from a study of shared clonotypes between healthy human individuals. V was pared by 7 bases and J by 3 bases, with 1 base of the junction left unmatched. Germline V gene lookup returns CDR1 SGHRS and CDR2 YFSETQ. This CDR3 contains 12 residues. Some clones are missing from TCRdb's copy, which holds only in-frame ones; the method was immunoSEQ multiplex PCR. The sample shows 90,000 to 150,000 clones, around 68% of them seen only once. The study's findings and limits: Unshared clonotypes carried lower generation probabilities than those common to all four donors.

The genes are TRBV5-1 and TRBJ2-1, with 7 bases lining up with TRBD2. This TCR was recovered from a woman aged 25 to 39 in good health. The sequencing input was memory CD8+ T cells sorted from blood. Subset in this sample: CD45RO+ cells pooled with CCR7-negative TemRA cells. This chain's CDR3 is CASGRGYNEQFF. Written as DNA, the CDR3 is TGCGCCAGCGGGAGGGGCTACAATGAGCAGTTCTTC.